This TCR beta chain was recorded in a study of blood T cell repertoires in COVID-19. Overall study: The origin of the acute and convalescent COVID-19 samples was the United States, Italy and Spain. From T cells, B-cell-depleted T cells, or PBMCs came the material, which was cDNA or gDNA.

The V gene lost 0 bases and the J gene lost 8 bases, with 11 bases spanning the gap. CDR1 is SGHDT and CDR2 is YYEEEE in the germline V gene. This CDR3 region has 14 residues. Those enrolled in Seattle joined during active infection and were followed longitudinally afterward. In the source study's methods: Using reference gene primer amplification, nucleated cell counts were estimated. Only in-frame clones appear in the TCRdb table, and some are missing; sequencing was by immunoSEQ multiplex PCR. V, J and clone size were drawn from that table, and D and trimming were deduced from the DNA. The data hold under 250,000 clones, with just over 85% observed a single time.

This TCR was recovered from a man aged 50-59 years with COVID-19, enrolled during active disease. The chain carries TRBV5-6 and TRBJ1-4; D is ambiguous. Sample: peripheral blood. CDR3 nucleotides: TGTGCCAGCAGCTTGGGCGCGGGTTGGGAAAAACTGTTTTTT. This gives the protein CASSLGAGWEKLFF.